This TCR beta chain was identified during a study of T cells in Graves' hyperthyroidism and ophthalmopathy. This clonotype was counted ten times or more. The CDR3 covers 12 residues. Trimming removed 5 bases from V and 11 bases from J; junction bases left unmatched: 7. Germline loops: CDR1 LGHNT, CDR2 FRNRAP. Researchers took RNA transcripts and amplified the TCR beta CDR3 regions from them. During a first-round RT-PCR of the TCR CDR3, the HTBI primer set was used. One entry per CDR3 protein results from TCRdb running MiXCR on the multiplex PCR reads. The sample holds about 380,000 distinct CDR3 sequences; roughly 15% are singletons and the top ten take around 19%.

The sequence was obtained from a woman aged 25 to 39 with Graves' ophthalmopathy. Sequenced input: blood. The rearrangement uses TRBV12-5 and TRBJ1-1; 8 bases align to TRBD1. CDR3 loop: CASGLGQGMAFF. CDR3 nucleotides: TGTGCTAGTGGTCTCGGACAGGGTATGGCTTTCTTT. Looking up the rest from reference TRBV12-5 and TRBJ1-1 gives the full variable domain: DARVTQTPRHKVTEMGQEVTMRCQPILGHNTVFWYRQTMMQGLELLAYFRNRAPLDDSGMPKDRFSAEMPDATLATLKIQPSEPRDSAVYFCASGLGQGMAFFGQGTRLTVV.